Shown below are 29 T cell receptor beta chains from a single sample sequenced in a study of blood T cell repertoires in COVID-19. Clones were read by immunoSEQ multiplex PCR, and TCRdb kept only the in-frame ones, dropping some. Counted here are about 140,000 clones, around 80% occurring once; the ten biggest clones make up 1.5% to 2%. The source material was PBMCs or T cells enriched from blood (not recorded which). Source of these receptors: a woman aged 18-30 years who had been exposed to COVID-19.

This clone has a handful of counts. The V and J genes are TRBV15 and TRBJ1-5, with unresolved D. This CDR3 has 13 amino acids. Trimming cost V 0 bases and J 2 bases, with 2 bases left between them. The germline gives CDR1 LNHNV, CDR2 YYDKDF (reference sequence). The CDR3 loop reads CATSRDGNQPQHF. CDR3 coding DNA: TGTGCCACCAGCAGAGACGGCAATCAGCCCCAGCATTTT.

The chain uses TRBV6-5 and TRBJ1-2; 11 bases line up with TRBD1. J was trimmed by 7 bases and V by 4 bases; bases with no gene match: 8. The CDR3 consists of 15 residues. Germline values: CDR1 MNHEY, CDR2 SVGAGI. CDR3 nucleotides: TGTGCCAGCAGTTTTTCCGGGACAGGGGGAATTGGCTACACCTTC. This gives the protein CASSFSGTGGIGYTF.

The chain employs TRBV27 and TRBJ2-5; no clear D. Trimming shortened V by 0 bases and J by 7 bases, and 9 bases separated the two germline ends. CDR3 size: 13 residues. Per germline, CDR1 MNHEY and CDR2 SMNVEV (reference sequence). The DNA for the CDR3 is TGTGCCAGCAGTTTATCGTTTAGTGGGACCCAGTACTTC. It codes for CASSLSFSGTQYF.

The CDR3 loop reads CATSRDLGQVIAGELFF. In nucleotides, the CDR3 is TGTGCCACCAGCAGAGATCTTGGACAGGTCATTGCCGGGGAGCTGTTTTTT. The chain joins TRBV15 to TRBJ2-2; 7 positions match TRBD1. CDR3 length: 17 residues. CDR1 is LNHNV and CDR2 is YYDKDF in the germline V gene (reference sequence). The junction had 10 bases not matched to a gene; V was cut back by 0 bases and J by 6 bases.

The CDR3 nucleotides read TGTGCCAGCAGCTTAACCCAGGACTATGGCTACACCTTC. Translated: CASSLTQDYGYTF. The gene calls are TRBV7-3 and TRBJ1-2; no reliable D call. The V gene lost 0 bases and the J gene lost 3 bases, with 5 bases spanning the gap. CDR1 and CDR2 from the germline V gene are SGHTA and FQGTGA. The CDR3 spans 13 residues.

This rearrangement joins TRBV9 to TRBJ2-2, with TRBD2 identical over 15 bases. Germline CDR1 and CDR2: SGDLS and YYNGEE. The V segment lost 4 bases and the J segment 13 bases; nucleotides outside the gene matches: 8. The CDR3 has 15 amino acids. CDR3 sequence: CASSTSGTSGRRLFF. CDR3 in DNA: TGTGCCAGCAGCACCTCCGGGACTAGCGGGAGGAGGCTGTTTTTT.

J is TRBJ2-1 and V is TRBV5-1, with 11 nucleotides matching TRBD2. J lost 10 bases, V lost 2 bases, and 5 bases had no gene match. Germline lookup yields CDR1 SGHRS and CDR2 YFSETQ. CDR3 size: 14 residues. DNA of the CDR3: TGCGCCAGCAGCTTTAGCGGGAGGGATTGGGAGCAGTTCTTC. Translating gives CASSFSGRDWEQFF.

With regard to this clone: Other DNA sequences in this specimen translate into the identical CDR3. The CDR3 is CASSQDSGSTGELFF. In DNA, the CDR3 is TGCGCCAGCAGCCAAGATTCCGGTTCGACCGGGGAGCTGTTTTTT. The chain combines TRBV4-1 with TRBJ2-2, with D uncertain. The CDR3 loop spans 15 amino acids. Germline values: CDR1 MGHRA, CDR2 YSYEKL. The V and J ends lost 0 bases and 5 bases respectively, with 10 bases between them.

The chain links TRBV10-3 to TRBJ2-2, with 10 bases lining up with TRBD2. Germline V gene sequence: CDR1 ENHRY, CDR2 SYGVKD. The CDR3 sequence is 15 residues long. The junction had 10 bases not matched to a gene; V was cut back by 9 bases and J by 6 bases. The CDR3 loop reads CAMRASGSFPGELFF. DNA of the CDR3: TGTGCCATGCGAGCTAGCGGGAGCTTCCCCGGGGAGCTGTTTTTT.

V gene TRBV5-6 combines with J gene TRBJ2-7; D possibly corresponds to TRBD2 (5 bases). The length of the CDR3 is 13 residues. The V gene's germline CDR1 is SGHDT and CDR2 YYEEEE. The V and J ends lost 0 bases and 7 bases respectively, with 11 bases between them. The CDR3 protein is CASSLGRGWEQYF. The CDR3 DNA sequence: TGTGCCAGCAGCTTGGGCCGAGGGTGGGAGCAGTACTTC.

The CDR3 DNA sequence: TGTGCCAGCAGCTTTACAGGGTACGAGCAGTACTTC. This translates into CASSFTGYEQYF. The rearrangement joins TRBV7-2 to TRBJ2-7; perhaps TRBD1 as D (6 bases). The CDR3 length is 12 residues. From germline, CDR1 is SGHTA and CDR2 FQGNSA. The V gene lost 3 bases and the J gene lost 4 bases, with 7 bases spanning the gap.

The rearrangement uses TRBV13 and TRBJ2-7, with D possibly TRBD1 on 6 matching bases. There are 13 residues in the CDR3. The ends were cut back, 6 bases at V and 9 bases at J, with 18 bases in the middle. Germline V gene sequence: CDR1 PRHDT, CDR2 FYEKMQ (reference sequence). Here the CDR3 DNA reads TGTGCCAGCAGAGGGGACACTTCTACGTGGCAGTACTTC. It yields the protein CASRGDTSTWQYF.

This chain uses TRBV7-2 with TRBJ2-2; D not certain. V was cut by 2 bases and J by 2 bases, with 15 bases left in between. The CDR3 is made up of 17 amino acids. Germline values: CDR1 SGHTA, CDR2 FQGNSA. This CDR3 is CASSLNGGLQNTGELFF. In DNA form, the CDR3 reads TGTGCCAGCAGCTTAAATGGTGGCCTTCAAAACACCGGGGAGCTGTTTTTT.

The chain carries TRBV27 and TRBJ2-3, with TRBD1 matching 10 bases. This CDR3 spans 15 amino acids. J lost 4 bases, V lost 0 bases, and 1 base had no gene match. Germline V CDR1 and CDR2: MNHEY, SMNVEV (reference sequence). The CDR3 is CASSLSDRGADTQYF. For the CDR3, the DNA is TGTGCCAGCAGTTTATCGGACAGGGGGGCAGATACGCAGTATTTT.

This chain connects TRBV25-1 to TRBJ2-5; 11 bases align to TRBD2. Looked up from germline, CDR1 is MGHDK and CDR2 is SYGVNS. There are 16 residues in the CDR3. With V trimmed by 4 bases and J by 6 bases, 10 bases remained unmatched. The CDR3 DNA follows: TGTGCCAGCAGTGGAGGACTAGCGGGCGTGGAGAAGACCCAGTACTTC. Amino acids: CASSGGLAGVEKTQYF.

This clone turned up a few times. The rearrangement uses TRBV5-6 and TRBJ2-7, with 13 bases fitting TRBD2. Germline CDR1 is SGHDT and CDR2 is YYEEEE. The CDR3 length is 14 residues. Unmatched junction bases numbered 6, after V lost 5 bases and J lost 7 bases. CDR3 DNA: TGTGCCAGCAGTTTCCAGACTAGCGGGAGGGAGCAGTACTTC. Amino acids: CASSFQTSGREQYF.

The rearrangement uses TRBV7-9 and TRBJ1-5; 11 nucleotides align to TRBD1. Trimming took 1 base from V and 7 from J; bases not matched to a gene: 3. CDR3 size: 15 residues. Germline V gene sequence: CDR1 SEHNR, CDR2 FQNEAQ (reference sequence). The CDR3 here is CASSLGTGGRQPQHF. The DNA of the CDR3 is TGTGCCAGCAGCTTAGGGACAGGGGGCAGGCAGCCCCAGCATTTT. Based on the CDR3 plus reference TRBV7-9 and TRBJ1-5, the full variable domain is DTGVSQNPRHKITKRGQNVTFRCDPISEHNRLYWYRQTLGQGPEFLTYFQNEAQLEKSRLLSDRFSAERPKGSFSTLEIQRTEQGDSAMYLCASSLGTGGRQPQHFGDGTRLSIL.

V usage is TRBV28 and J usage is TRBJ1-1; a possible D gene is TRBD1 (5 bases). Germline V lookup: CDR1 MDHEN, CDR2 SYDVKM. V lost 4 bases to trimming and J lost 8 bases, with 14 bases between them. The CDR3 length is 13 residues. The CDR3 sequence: CASSSGAAAEAFF. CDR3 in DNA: TGTGCCAGCAGTTCTGGGGCGGCCGCCGAAGCTTTCTTT.

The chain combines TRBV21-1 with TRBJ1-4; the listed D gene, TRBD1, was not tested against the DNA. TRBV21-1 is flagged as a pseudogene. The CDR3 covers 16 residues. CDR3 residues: CANSIQGSATNEKLFF. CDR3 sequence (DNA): TGTGCCAACTCTATACAGGGTTCAGCAACTAATGAAAAACTGTTTTTT.

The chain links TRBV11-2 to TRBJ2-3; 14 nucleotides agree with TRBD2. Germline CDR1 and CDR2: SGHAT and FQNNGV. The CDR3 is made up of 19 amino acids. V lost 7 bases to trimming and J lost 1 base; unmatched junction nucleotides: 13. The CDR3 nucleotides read TGTGCCAGCACTCGACCGGGACTAGCGGGAGTGGGTGGCACAGATACGCAGTATTTT. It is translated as CASTRPGLAGVGGTDTQYF.

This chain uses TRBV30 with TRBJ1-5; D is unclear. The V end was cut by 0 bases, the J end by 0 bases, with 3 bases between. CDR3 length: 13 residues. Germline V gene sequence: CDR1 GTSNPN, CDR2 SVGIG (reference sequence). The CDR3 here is CAWSVHSNQPQHF. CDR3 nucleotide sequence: TGTGCCTGGAGTGTCCATAGCAATCAGCCCCAGCATTTT.

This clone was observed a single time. The CDR3 bases are TGTGCCAGCACTCCCGGACTAGCTCGGTTAGTGGAGCAGTTCTTC. Its translation is CASTPGLARLVEQFF. The rearrangement uses TRBV6-5 and TRBJ2-1, with TRBD2 matching 8 bases. J lost 10 bases, V lost 7 bases, and 15 bases had no gene match. There are 15 residues in the CDR3. CDR1 MNHEY and CDR2 SVGAGI come from the germline V gene.

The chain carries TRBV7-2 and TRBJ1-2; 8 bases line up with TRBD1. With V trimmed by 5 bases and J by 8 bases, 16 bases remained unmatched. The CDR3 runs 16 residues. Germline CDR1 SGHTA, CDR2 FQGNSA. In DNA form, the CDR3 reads TGTGCCAGCAGCCTATCCCCTGACAGGGGTTCGCTCGGCTACACCTTC. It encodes CASSLSPDRGSLGYTF.

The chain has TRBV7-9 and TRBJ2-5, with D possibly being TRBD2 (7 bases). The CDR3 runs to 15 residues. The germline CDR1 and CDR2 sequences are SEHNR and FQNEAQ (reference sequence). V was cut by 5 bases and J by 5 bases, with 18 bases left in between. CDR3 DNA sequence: TGTGCCAGCAGCGGGGCGGGAGCAGGGGAGGAGACCCAGTACTTC. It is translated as CASSGAGAGEETQYF.

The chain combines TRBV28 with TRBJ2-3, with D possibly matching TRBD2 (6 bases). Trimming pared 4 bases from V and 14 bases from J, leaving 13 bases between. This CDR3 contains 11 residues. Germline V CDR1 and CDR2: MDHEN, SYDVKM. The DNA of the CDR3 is TGTGCCAGCAGTTCTCGGGACTCTTTGTATTTT. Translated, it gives CASSSRDSLYF.

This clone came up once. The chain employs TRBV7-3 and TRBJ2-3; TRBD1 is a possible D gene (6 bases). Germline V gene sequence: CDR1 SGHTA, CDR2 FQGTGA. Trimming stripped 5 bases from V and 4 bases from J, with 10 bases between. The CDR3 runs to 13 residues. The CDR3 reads CASSAQGADTQYF. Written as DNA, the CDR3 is TGTGCCAGCAGCGCACAGGGAGCAGATACGCAGTATTTT.

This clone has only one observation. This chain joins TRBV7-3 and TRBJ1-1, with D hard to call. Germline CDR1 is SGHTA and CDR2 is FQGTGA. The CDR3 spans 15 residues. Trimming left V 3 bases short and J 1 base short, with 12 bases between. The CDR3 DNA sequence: TGTGCCAGCAGCTTTAGCCCCGGTGGGAACACTGAAGCTTTCTTT. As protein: CASSFSPGGNTEAFF.

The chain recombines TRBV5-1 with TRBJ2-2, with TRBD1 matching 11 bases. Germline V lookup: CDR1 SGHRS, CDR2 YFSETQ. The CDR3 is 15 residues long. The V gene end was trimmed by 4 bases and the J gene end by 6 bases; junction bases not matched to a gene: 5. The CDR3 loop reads CASSGGQGVSGELFF. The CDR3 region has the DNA TGCGCCAGCAGCGGGGGACAGGGGGTGTCCGGGGAGCTGTTTTTT.

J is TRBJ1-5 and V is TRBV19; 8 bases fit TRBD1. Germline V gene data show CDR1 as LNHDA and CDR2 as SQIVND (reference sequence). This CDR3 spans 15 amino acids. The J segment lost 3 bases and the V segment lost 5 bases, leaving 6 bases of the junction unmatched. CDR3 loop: CASSAGTGYNQPQHF. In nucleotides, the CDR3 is TGTGCCAGTAGTGCGGGGACAGGTTACAATCAGCCCCAGCATTTT.